The 21 T cell receptor beta chains in this list originate from one sample, sequenced in a study of cytomegalovirus exposure and HLA in healthy donors. The PCR used 60 Vbeta and 13 Jbeta primers. The table came from immunoSEQ multiplex PCR; TCRdb's copy has only in-frame clones and leaves some out. The sample holds approximately 160,000 clones, about 70% seen once. Sequenced material: PBMCs. The receptors were gathered from a woman aged 40 to 50 in good health and CMV-seropositive.

As for this clone: Germline is not matched at one junction end, which may reflect a read error. The gene calls are TRBV6-5 and TRBJ1-5; 8 bases fit TRBD1. Germline V gene lookup returns CDR1 MNHEY and CDR2 SVGAGI. The CDR3 is 13 amino acids. CDR3 loop: CAAGGSGNQPQNF. The CDR3 DNA reads TGTGCCGCAGGGGGCTCGGGCAATCAGCCCCAGAATTTT.

This chain joins TRBV5-6 and TRBJ2-3, with a weak D call TRBD2 (6 bases). CDR3 length equals 16 residues. Trimming removed 3 bases from V and 4 bases from J, with 18 bases in between. Per the germline V gene, CDR1 is SGHDT and CDR2 is YYEEEE. The CDR3 DNA sequence: TGTGCCAGCAGCTCCCTAGCGACGGAGGTCGCAGATACGCAGTATTTT. This translates into CASSSLATEVADTQYF.

This clone was recorded a few times. J is TRBJ1-4 and V is TRBV13, with 12 bases identical to TRBD1. V lost 3 bases and J lost 7; bases outside the gene matches: 3. The CDR3 contains 15 residues. CDR1 PRHDT and CDR2 FYEKMQ come from the germline V gene (reference sequence). The CDR3 protein is CASSLGQGAREKLFF. DNA of the CDR3: TGTGCCAGCAGCTTGGGACAGGGGGCACGTGAAAAACTGTTTTTT.

V is TRBV6-5 and J is TRBJ2-1; 8 nucleotides agree with TRBD2. V shed 1 base and J 2 bases; nucleotides not matched to a gene: 4. Germline V gives CDR1 MNHEY, CDR2 SVGAGI. The CDR3 is made up of 16 amino acids. The CDR3 sequence is CASSYLSGGPYNEQFF. The CDR3 bases are TGTGCCAGCAGTTACTTGAGCGGGGGTCCCTACAATGAGCAGTTCTTC.

The chain uses TRBV29-1 and TRBJ2-7, with a possible D match to TRBD1 (6 bases). In germline, CDR1 is SQVTM, CDR2 ANQGSEA. This CDR3 comprises 13 residues. V dropped 6 bases and J dropped 0 bases, with 12 bases sitting between them. For the CDR3, the DNA is TGCAGCGTGGTCACAGGGAGCTCCTACGAGCAGTACTTC. Protein sequence: CSVVTGSSYEQYF.

This clone was seen a single time. The chain recombines TRBV6-5 with TRBJ1-6; 9 positions agree with TRBD1. The CDR3 is 15 residues long. Germline assignment: CDR1 MNHEY and CDR2 SVGAGI. The V segment lost 6 bases and the J segment 7 bases; nucleotides outside the gene matches: 7. For the CDR3, the DNA is TGTGCCAGCAGGTCACCGGGACAGGGCAATTCACCCCTCCACTTT. It codes for CASRSPGQGNSPLHF.

The chain has TRBV10-3 and TRBJ2-2; 13 bases align to TRBD2. With V trimmed by 10 bases and J by 7 bases, 6 bases remained unmatched. CDR3 length: 14 amino acids. The germline V gene has CDR1 ENHRY and CDR2 SYGVKD. CDR3 residues: CASRTSGRNGELFF. The CDR3 region has the DNA TGTGCCAGCCGGACTAGCGGGAGAAACGGGGAGCTGTTTTTT.

The chain is built from TRBV10-3 and TRBJ1-2, with TRBD1 as a possible D gene (6 bases). Germline values: CDR1 ENHRY, CDR2 SYGVKD. With 10 bases removed from V and 1 base from J, the gap between germline ends came to 13 bases. This CDR3 comprises 13 residues. CDR3: CATQQDSNYGYTF. In DNA, the CDR3 is TGTGCCACCCAACAGGACAGTAACTATGGCTACACCTTC.

This chain connects TRBV5-1 to TRBJ1-1, with TRBD1 as a possible D gene (6 bases). V lost 0 bases, J lost 4 bases, and 13 bases lay in between. Looked up from germline, CDR1 is SGHRS and CDR2 is YFSETQ. This CDR3 is built from 15 residues. This CDR3 is CASSLDPLGATEAFF. The CDR3, as DNA: TGCGCCAGCAGCTTGGATCCGTTGGGGGCCACTGAAGCTTTCTTT.

This rearrangement joins TRBV2 to TRBJ2-1; D not resolved. Trimming stripped 4 bases from V and 7 bases from J, with 8 bases between. Germline CDR1 SNHLY, CDR2 FYNNEI. The CDR3 is made up of 12 amino acids. The CDR3 sequence: CASSALGNEQFF. CDR3 in DNA: TGTGCCAGCAGTGCTCTAGGTAATGAGCAGTTCTTC.

This clone was seen a few times. The CDR3 region is CASSLDVGETTDTQYF. The DNA of the CDR3 is TGTGCCAGCAGCTTAGACGTCGGAGAAACGACAGATACGCAGTATTTT. The chain joins TRBV7-6 to TRBJ2-3; no firm D call. V was trimmed by 1 base and J by 3 bases, leaving 14 bases between them. The CDR3 sequence is 16 residues long. Germline lookup yields CDR1 SGHVS and CDR2 FNYEAQ.

The chain joins TRBV6-6 to TRBJ1-2; tentative D call: TRBD1 (6 bases). Germline V gives CDR1 MNHNY, CDR2 SVGAGI (reference sequence). V was shortened by 6 bases and J by 3 bases, with 8 bases between the two germline ends. The CDR3 covers 12 residues. CDR3 coding DNA: TGTGCCAGCAGCTCAGGGGACTATGGCTACACCTTC. Translation gives CASSSGDYGYTF.

The gene calls are TRBV27 and TRBJ2-1; the match to TRBD2 covers 10 bases. Germline-derived CDR1 and CDR2 are MNHEY and SMNVEV (reference sequence). This CDR3 region has 15 residues. J was trimmed by 6 bases and V by 3 bases; bases with no gene match: 5. The CDR3 spells CASSFGTSAFNEQFF. CDR3 DNA sequence: TGTGCCAGCAGTTTTGGGACTAGCGCATTCAATGAGCAGTTCTTC.

This clone has a handful of counts. Additional DNA sequences in this sample encode the identical CDR3. The chain uses TRBV9 and TRBJ1-1, with a weak D call TRBD1 (5 bases). V lost 4 bases and J lost 3, with 13 bases in between. Per germline, CDR1 SGDLS and CDR2 YYNGEE. There are 14 residues in the CDR3. As DNA, the CDR3 is TGTGCCAGCAGCCCCCGTTGGGGGGACACTGAAGCTTTCTTT. The encoded protein is CASSPRWGDTEAFF. The full variable domain, in which reference TRBV9 and TRBJ1-1 provide the parts outside the CDR3, is DSGVTQTPKHLITATGQRVTLRCSPRSGDLSVYWYQQSLDQGLQFLIQYYNGEERAKGNILERFSAQQFPDLHSELNLSSLELGDSALYFCASSPRWGDTEAFFGQGTRLTVV.

At least ten counts were recorded for this clone. The V call is TRBV9, the J call TRBJ1-4; no clear D. V was shortened by 6 bases and J by 6 bases, with 15 bases between the two germline ends. CDR1 is SGDLS and CDR2 is YYNGEE in the germline V gene. The CDR3 consists of 14 residues. The chain's CDR3 is CASTAGFSDEKLFF. The CDR3 DNA follows: TGTGCCAGCACCGCGGGGTTTTCGGATGAAAAACTGTTTTTT.

This rearrangement joins TRBV6-5 to TRBJ2-1; D gene ambiguous. Germline loops: CDR1 MNHEY, CDR2 SVGAGI. The germline V and J ends were trimmed by 0 bases and 9 bases, with 15 bases remaining between them. This CDR3 spans 15 amino acids. The chain's CDR3 is CASSYSGGPIPEQFF. CDR3 nucleotides: TGTGCCAGCAGTTACTCTGGCGGTCCCATCCCTGAGCAGTTCTTC.

The chain combines TRBV6-1 with TRBJ1-3; D ambiguous. The length of the CDR3 is 14 residues. Trimming left V 6 bases short and J 0 bases short, with 9 bases between. Per the germline V gene, CDR1 is MNHNS and CDR2 is SASEGT. The CDR3 region is CASREGGSGNTIYF. Here the CDR3 DNA reads TGTGCCAGCAGGGAGGGTGGCTCTGGAAACACCATATATTTT.

This chain uses TRBV5-1 with TRBJ2-5; 7 bases fit TRBD1. The closer fit of TRBJ2-7 to the DNA end suggests the J call may be wrong. CDR1 and CDR2 (germline): SGHRS, YFSETQ. The CDR3 contains 16 residues. CDR3 sequence reads: CASSPTPGQTSYEQYF. DNA of the CDR3: TGCGCCAGCAGCCCAACACCGGGACAGACCTCCTACGAGCAGTACTTC.

The J gene is TRBJ2-2, the V gene TRBV5-4; D remains ambiguous. The V gene's germline CDR1 is SGHNT and CDR2 YYREEE (reference sequence). The V gene lost 0 bases and the J gene lost 3 bases, with 6 bases spanning the gap. CDR3 length: 14 residues. The CDR3 region has the DNA TGTGCCAGCAGCTTGGCAGGCTACACCGGGGAGCTGTTTTTT. Translated, it gives CASSLAGYTGELFF.

The chain links TRBV4-3 to TRBJ2-3; 8 bases align to TRBD2. Germline trimming cut 4 bases from V and 8 bases from J; bases unmatched to any gene: 8. CDR3 length: 14 amino acids. Germline CDR1 is LGHNA and CDR2 is YSLEER. In DNA, the CDR3 is TGCGCCAGCAGCCCGCCCCCCGGGGGGGGTACGCAGTATTTT. Protein sequence: CASSPPPGGGTQYF.

V usage is TRBV5-8 and J usage is TRBJ1-2; D gene ambiguous. CDR1 is SGHTS and CDR2 is YDEGEE in the germline V gene. The CDR3 is 14 amino acids. Trimming took 4 bases from V and 5 from J, leaving 15 bases between them. The DNA of the CDR3 is TGTGCCAGCAGCGGCGGGTCGTCTGTGTATGGCTACACCTTC. It codes for CASSGGSSVYGYTF.